This entry features one T cell receptor (beta chain) sequence. Its antigen remains unknown. As part of library construction, unique molecular identifiers were attached to individual cDNA molecules. TCRdb redid the calling of the 5' RACE reads with MiXCR, one entry per CDR3 protein. The sample contains around 80,000 distinct CDR3 sequences, roughly 15% of which appear only once. This sample is part of a study of early T cells in non-severe SARS-CoV-2 infection. Study-level background: The sequenced material was bulk RNA from unsorted whole blood, and its chains were unpaired.

Per germline, CDR1 MNHNY and CDR2 SVGAGI (reference sequence). V was shortened by 2 bases and J by 5 bases, with 2 bases between the two germline ends. The CDR3 length is 11 residues. Whole-study results and caveats: Database matching using VDJdb favored anti-spike CD8 responses, with private and CD4 specificities left missing.

The source is an adult who was a healthcare worker with PCR-confirmed SARS-CoV-2 infection or an uninfected control (not recorded which). V gene TRBV6-6 combines with J gene TRBJ2-3; no clear D gene. The sample taken for sequencing was whole blood. The CDR3 nucleotides read TGTGCCAGCAGTTACCAAGATACGCAGTATTTT. Protein product: CASSYQDTQYF.